Each of the 5 T cell receptor beta chains below was sequenced from the same sample in a study of control samples from healthy donors and cancer patients. Only in-frame clones appear in the TCRdb table, and some are missing; sequencing was by immunoSEQ multiplex PCR. The table lists under 60,000 clones, 93% of them singletons. Specimen: PBMCs. These receptors were collected from a woman in her forties or fifties with head and neck cancer.

The chain joins TRBV28 to TRBJ2-1; TRBD2 is a possible D gene (6 bases). Deletions cut 2 bases from V and 7 bases from J, with 12 bases between. Germline V gene lookup returns CDR1 MDHEN and CDR2 SYDVKM. The CDR3 covers 14 residues. For the CDR3, the DNA is TGTGCCAGCAGTTTAACGGGAGTGAGGAATGAGCAGTTCTTC. Translating it yields CASSLTGVRNEQFF.

The chain recombines TRBV19 with TRBJ2-2; tentatively, D is TRBD2 (6 bases). The ends were cut back, 3 bases at V and 5 bases at J, with 16 bases in the middle. The CDR3 length is 16 residues. Per the germline V gene, CDR1 is LNHDA and CDR2 is SQIVND (reference sequence). CDR3 amino acids: CASSIAGGRGTGELFF. CDR3 bases: TGTGCCAGTAGTATTGCAGGAGGGCGAGGAACCGGGGAGCTGTTTTTT.

V gene TRBV29-1 combines with J gene TRBJ2-7; TRBD2 matches 8 bases. V was clipped by 5 bases and J by 3 bases; unmatched bases: 9. This CDR3 spans 14 amino acids. Germline CDR1 reads SQVTM; CDR2 reads ANQGSEA. The CDR3 bases are TGCAGCGTTCTCCTTAGCGGGGACCGCTACGAGCAGTACTTC. Amino acids: CSVLLSGDRYEQYF.

DNA for the CDR3: TGTGCCAGCAGTTCTGGGTCTTACGAGCAGTACTTC. It is translated as CASSSGSYEQYF. V and J are TRBV12-3 or TRBV12-4 and TRBJ2-7, with D unresolved. This CDR3 spans 12 amino acids. The V end lost 4 bases, the J end lost 4 bases, and 8 bases lay between the germline ends.

The chain is built from TRBV7-9 and TRBJ2-1, with 10 bases aligning to TRBD2. The CDR3 has 15 residues. V trimming: 5 bases; J trimming: 5 bases; junction bases outside the gene matches: 6. Germline assignment: CDR1 SEHNR and CDR2 FQNEAQ (reference sequence). The CDR3 DNA is TGTGCCAGCAGCCCTAGCGGGAGAGGCCACAATGAGCAGTTCTTC. Translated, it gives CASSPSGRGHNEQFF. The variable domain in full, completed from reference TRBV7-9 and TRBJ2-1, reads DTGVSQNPRHKITKRGQNVTFRCDPISEHNRLYWYRQTLGQGPEFLTYFQNEAQLEKSRLLSDRFSAERPKGSFSTLEIQRTEQGDSAMYLCASSPSGRGHNEQFFGPGTRLTVL.